This TCR beta chain was captured in a study of T cells in Graves' hyperthyroidism and ophthalmopathy. Study overall: Any treatment followed the collection of peripheral blood at initial diagnosis. Study-wide results and limits: Researchers found most expanded thyroid clonotypes above 0.001 in blood as well.

Amplification of TCR beta CDR3 regions used RNA as the template. Carried out on the TCR CDR3, a first-round RT-PCR used the HTBI primer set. TCRdb used MiXCR to reprocess the multiplex PCR reads, holding one entry per CDR3 protein. The sample has 490,000 or so distinct CDR3 sequences, 22% seen once. Comments on this clonotype: Its antigen is unidentified.

Exclusion of a patient resulted from uncontrolled infection, other autoimmune disease, pregnancy or lactation. Clinical symptoms, serum thyroxine and TRAb, thyroid ultrasound and orbital computed tomography together formed the diagnostic basis. Sequencing was done on a sample of blood. The clonotype comes from a woman aged 70-85 years with Graves' ophthalmopathy.

In DNA form, the CDR3 reads TGTGCCAGCAGCTCCACGGCGGGGGTCGAAAAACTGTTTTTT. It translates to CASSSTAGVEKLFF. The genes are TRBV7-9 and TRBJ1-4; D is perhaps TRBD1 (5 bases). Germline CDR1 SEHNR, CDR2 FQNEAQ (reference sequence). This CDR3 comprises 14 residues. The V end was cut by 4 bases, the J end by 8 bases, with 14 bases between.